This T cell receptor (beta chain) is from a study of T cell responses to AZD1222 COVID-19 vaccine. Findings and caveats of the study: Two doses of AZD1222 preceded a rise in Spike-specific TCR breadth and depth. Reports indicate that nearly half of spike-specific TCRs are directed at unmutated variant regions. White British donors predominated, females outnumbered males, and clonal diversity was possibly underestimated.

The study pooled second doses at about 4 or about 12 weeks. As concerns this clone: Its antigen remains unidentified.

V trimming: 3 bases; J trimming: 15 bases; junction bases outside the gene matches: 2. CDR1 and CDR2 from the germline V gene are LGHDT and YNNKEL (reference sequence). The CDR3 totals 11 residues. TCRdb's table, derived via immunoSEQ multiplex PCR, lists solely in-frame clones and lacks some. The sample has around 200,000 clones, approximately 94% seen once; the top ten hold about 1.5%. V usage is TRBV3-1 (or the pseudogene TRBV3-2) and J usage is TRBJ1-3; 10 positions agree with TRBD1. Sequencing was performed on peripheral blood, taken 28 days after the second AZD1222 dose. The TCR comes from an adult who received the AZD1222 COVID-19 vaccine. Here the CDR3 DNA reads TGTGCCAGCAGCCAGGGACAGGGGACATATTTT. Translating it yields CASSQGQGTYF.